Listed here are 26 T cell receptor beta chains from one sample, sequenced in a study of T cells in Graves' hyperthyroidism and ophthalmopathy. RNA transcripts were the template for amplifying TCR beta CDR3 regions. Researchers ran a first-round RT-PCR on the TCR CDR3 using the HTBI primer set. TCRdb analysed the multiplex PCR reads with MiXCR anew, one entry per CDR3 protein. Of around 430,000 distinct CDR3 sequences listed, approximately 15% are singletons. Input material: blood. The receptors come from a woman younger than 45 with Graves' hyperthyroidism.

This clonotype was observed a few times. This chain links TRBV29-1 with TRBJ2-7, with D possibly being TRBD2 (6 bases). CDR1 and CDR2 (germline): SQVTM, ANQGSEA. Trimming stripped 2 bases from V and 4 bases from J, with 18 bases between. The CDR3 covers 15 residues. Here the CDR3 reads CSVETRERLGYEQYF. CDR3 coding DNA: TGCAGCGTTGAAACACGGGAGAGGTTAGGTTACGAGCAGTACTTC.

This clonotype occurred a few times. The chain links TRBV14 to TRBJ2-1; TRBD1 matches at 9 bases. Germline CDR1 SGHDN, CDR2 FVKESK. V shed 3 bases and J 3 bases; nucleotides not matched to a gene: 18. This CDR3 contains 20 residues. CDR3 residues: CASSHRGQGSGGRFYNEQFF. DNA for the CDR3: TGTGCCAGCAGCCATCGCGGACAGGGGAGTGGCGGGAGATTCTACAATGAGCAGTTCTTC.

This chain joins TRBV28 and TRBJ2-7; 9 nucleotides line up with TRBD2. The CDR3 spans 20 residues. Looked up from germline, CDR1 is MDHEN and CDR2 is SYDVKM. Trimming removed 2 bases from V and 2 bases from J; junction bases left unmatched: 19. The CDR3 sequence is CASSLVGSAGGPLHTYEQYF. In nucleotides, the CDR3 is TGTGCCAGCAGTTTAGTAGGCTCGGCGGGAGGGCCTTTACATACCTACGAGCAGTACTTC.

The chain is built from TRBV19 and TRBJ2-2; D not certain. CDR3 length: 13 residues. CDR1 and CDR2 from the germline V gene are LNHDA and SQIVND (reference sequence). The V end was cut by 0 bases, the J end by 7 bases, with 6 bases between. CDR3 DNA: TGTGCCAGTAGTATAGATCGGATCGGGGAGCTGTTTTTT. It encodes CASSIDRIGELFF.

This clonotype was recorded many times. This chain links TRBV5-5 with TRBJ2-2; 8 positions match TRBD2. Germline loops: CDR1 SGHKS, CDR2 YYEKEE (reference sequence). The CDR3 loop spans 15 amino acids. V shed 1 base, J shed 6 bases, and the junction held 5 bases outside the gene matches. This CDR3 reads CASSLPSGWAGELFF. The CDR3 DNA follows: TGTGCCAGCAGCTTGCCTAGCGGGTGGGCCGGGGAGCTGTTTTTT.

The genes are TRBV4-1 and TRBJ2-3; D gene ambiguous. Trimming stripped 4 bases from V and 2 bases from J, with 13 bases between. This CDR3 is built from 15 residues. Germline-derived CDR1 and CDR2 are MGHRA and YSYEKL. CDR3 coding DNA: TGCGCCAGCAGCCGATCCAGCAGTTACACAGATACGCAGTATTTT. Protein: CASSRSSSYTDTQYF.

Many counts were recorded for this clonotype. CDR3 nucleotides: TGTGCCACCAGGGACCGGACAGCGAACACTGAAGCTTTCTTT. As protein: CATRDRTANTEAFF. The chain couples TRBV24-1 to TRBJ1-1; D may be TRBD1 (6 bases). This CDR3 is 14 amino acids long. Trimming took 7 bases from V and 1 from J, leaving 12 bases between them. Germline V lookup: CDR1 KGHDR, CDR2 SFDVKD.

This clonotype was recorded many times. The V call is TRBV20-1, the J call TRBJ1-6; weak D call: TRBD1 (6 bases). Germline assignment: CDR1 DFQATT and CDR2 SNEGSKA (reference sequence). The CDR3 is 13 residues long. Trimming left V 3 bases short and J 8 bases short, with 11 bases between. In nucleotides, the CDR3 is TGCAGTGCTAGGCAGGGGACGGATTCACCCCTCCACTTT. It yields the protein CSARQGTDSPLHF.

In this sample, this clonotype turned up many times. The J gene is TRBJ1-1, the V gene TRBV3-1; 10 bases agree with TRBD1. V lost 5 bases and J lost 4; bases outside the gene matches: 7. Germline V gene sequence: CDR1 LGHDT, CDR2 YNNKEL (reference sequence). There are 15 residues in the CDR3. Written as DNA, the CDR3 is TGTGCCAGCAGCTACCGACAGGGGGCAAGCACTGAAGCTTTCTTT. It specifies CASSYRQGASTEAFF.

This clonotype was observed a handful of times. V usage is TRBV20-1 and J usage is TRBJ2-1; TRBD2 matches at 7 bases. This CDR3 is built from 11 residues. CDR1 is DFQATT, CDR2 SNEGSKA, per germline (reference sequence). V shed 6 bases, J shed 7 bases, and the junction held 3 bases outside the gene matches. The CDR3 loop reads CSALGGNEQFF. In DNA form, the CDR3 reads TGCAGTGCCCTGGGGGGGAATGAGCAGTTCTTC.

This clonotype has ten or more counts. The chain links TRBV27 to TRBJ2-4, with 7 bases that match TRBD1. V was clipped by 4 bases and J by 2 bases; unmatched bases: 11. The CDR3 contains 17 residues. CDR1 is MNHEY and CDR2 is SMNVEV in the germline V gene (reference sequence). This CDR3 reads CASSSPLRQGTKNIQYF. As DNA, the CDR3 is TGTGCCAGCAGTTCACCCCTAAGACAGGGAACCAAAAACATTCAGTACTTC.

This clonotype appeared many times. This chain connects TRBV20-1 to TRBJ1-1; 7 nucleotides match TRBD1. The CDR3 runs to 10 residues. The germline V gene has CDR1 DFQATT and CDR2 SNEGSKA (reference sequence). Losses at the gene ends were 6 bases for V and 11 bases for J; bases not matched to a gene: 6. The CDR3 spells CSAQGGRAFF. CDR3 DNA sequence: TGCAGTGCCCAGGGGGGCCGGGCTTTCTTT.

This clonotype was detected ten times or more. CDR3 DNA: TGTGCCAGCAGTTCCGGACTGAAATTCCAAGAGACCCAGTACTTC. This codes for CASSSGLKFQETQYF. The chain uses TRBV28 and TRBJ2-5, with D possibly being TRBD2 (5 bases). Germline V CDR1 and CDR2: MDHEN, SYDVKM. The CDR3 is 15 residues long. Trimming removed 4 bases from V and 1 base from J, with 13 bases in between.

The table lists this clonotype with many counts. The rearrangement uses TRBV7-8 and TRBJ2-3, with a weak D call TRBD2 (5 bases). This CDR3 comprises 15 residues. V dropped 2 bases and J dropped 0 bases, with 9 bases sitting between them. Germline V lookup: CDR1 SGHVS, CDR2 FQNEAQ. CDR3 amino acids: CASSLSGPSTDTQYF. The CDR3 DNA reads as TGTGCCAGCAGCTTAAGCGGACCTAGCACAGATACGCAGTATTTT. Filled out from reference TRBV7-8 and TRBJ2-3, the complete variable domain reads GAGVSQSPRYKVAKRGQDVALRCDPISGHVSLFWYQQALGQGPEFLTYFQNEAQLDKSGLPSDRFFAERPEGSVSTLKIQRTQQEDSAVYLCASSLSGPSTDTQYFGPGTRLTVL.

J is TRBJ2-4 and V is TRBV5-1; D is perhaps TRBD2 (6 bases). Germline loops: CDR1 SGHRS, CDR2 YFSETQ. The CDR3 has 14 residues. With 0 bases removed from V and 8 bases from J, the gap between germline ends came to 12 bases. CDR3 bases: TGCGCCAGCAGCTTGGCGTCCGGGAGCGACATTCAGTACTTC. Translated, it gives CASSLASGSDIQYF.

This chain connects TRBV28 to TRBJ2-2; TRBD1 aligns across 7 bases. This CDR3 is 15 amino acids long. CDR1 is MDHEN, CDR2 SYDVKM, per germline. The V and J ends lost 8 bases and 3 bases, in that order; junction bases with no gene match: 9. In DNA form, the CDR3 reads TGTGCCAGCTCCCCGGACAGGTCGGACACCGGGGAGCTGTTTTTT. Translation gives CASSPDRSDTGELFF. Filled out from reference TRBV28 and TRBJ2-2, the complete variable domain reads DVKVTQSSRYLVKRTGEKVFLECVQDMDHENMFWYRQDPGLGLRLIYFSYDVKMKEKGDIPEGYSVSREKKERFSLILESASTNQTSMYLCASSPDRSDTGELFFGEGSRLTVL.

The sample holds many counts of this clonotype. CDR3 nucleotide sequence: TGTGCCAGCAGCTCTTCGGACAGGCAGTTCTTC. This encodes CASSSSDRQFF. The J gene is TRBJ2-1, the V gene TRBV11-2; possible D gene TRBD1, 6 bases. The CDR3 runs 11 residues. In germline, CDR1 is SGHAT, CDR2 FQNNGV. V gave up 4 bases and J gave up 12 bases, with 10 bases separating them.

V usage is TRBV19 and J usage is TRBJ2-7; 10 nucleotides match TRBD2. Germline V gene sequence: CDR1 LNHDA, CDR2 SQIVND (reference sequence). V lost 5 bases to trimming and J lost 4 bases; unmatched junction nucleotides: 20. This CDR3 is 19 amino acids long. CDR3 nucleotides: TGTGCCAGTAGTCAATATAGCCCCCGAAGCGGGAGGGCCGGGTACGAGCAGTACTTC. Translating it yields CASSQYSPRSGRAGYEQYF.

There are a few counts of this clonotype. The chain couples TRBV5-1 to TRBJ2-3; TRBD2 aligns across 8 bases. The CDR3 covers 16 residues. CDR1 and CDR2 from the germline V gene are SGHRS and YFSETQ. V shed 1 base, J shed 0 bases, and the junction held 4 bases outside the gene matches. DNA of the CDR3: TGCGCCAGCAGCTTGTCGTCTAGCGGGAGCACAGATACGCAGTATTTT. Its translation: CASSLSSSGSTDTQYF.

This clonotype was observed a handful of times. CDR3 nucleotide sequence: TGTGCCAGCAGACCCCGGGACAGGGGCACCGGGGAGCTGTTTTTT. Encoded protein: CASRPRDRGTGELFF. The chain employs TRBV6-1 and TRBJ2-2; 10 bases are shared with TRBD1. In germline, CDR1 is MNHNS, CDR2 SASEGT. V lost 6 bases to trimming and J lost 4 bases; unmatched junction nucleotides: 5. The CDR3 is made up of 15 amino acids.

At least ten counts were recorded for this clonotype. This chain connects TRBV7-2 to TRBJ1-4; the D is unclear. From germline, CDR1 is SGHTA and CDR2 FQGNSA. The CDR3 runs 15 residues. Deletions cut 0 bases from V and 8 bases from J, with 13 bases between. CDR3 bases: TGTGCCAGCAGCTTAGCGAAGGTCCCGGGGGAAAAACTGTTTTTT. Its translation: CASSLAKVPGEKLFF.

This clonotype was observed at least ten times. V usage is TRBV6-1 and J usage is TRBJ2-1, with D unresolved. The V end lost 6 bases, the J end lost 3 bases, and 15 bases lay between the germline ends. Germline loops: CDR1 MNHNS, CDR2 SASEGT. The CDR3 is 15 amino acids. CDR3 bases: TGTGCCAGCAGGGTCCCGCGAAACCGCTACAATGAGCAGTTCTTC. This codes for CASRVPRNRYNEQFF.

V gene TRBV12-3 or TRBV12-4 combines with J gene TRBJ2-3; D ambiguous. The CDR3 is 12 amino acids. The V end was cut by 0 bases, the J end by 8 bases, with 6 bases between. The DNA for the CDR3 is TGTGCCAGCAGTTTAGCGCCTACTACGCAGTATTTT. As protein: CASSLAPTTQYF.

Only a few counts were recorded for this clonotype. Its ends do not fully match the called genes, so a read error is possible. The chain links TRBV28 to TRBJ2-7, with D perhaps matching TRBD1 or TRBD2 (5 bases each). This CDR3 spans 12 amino acids. CDR1 and CDR2 from the germline V gene are MDHEN and SYDVKM. CDR3 DNA sequence: TGTGCCAGCAGTTTACGGGGCTACGAGCGGTACTTC. Translating it yields CASSLRGYERYF.

This clonotype showed up just once. Given a much more abundant clone one base away, this may be a read error. The J gene is TRBJ1-1, the V gene TRBV30, with D unresolved. The germline V gene encodes CDR1 GTSNPN and CDR2 SVGIG (reference sequence). The CDR3 covers 10 residues. V dropped 5 bases and J dropped 5 bases, with 6 bases sitting between them. CDR3 protein: CAWWPTEAFF. The CDR3 nucleotides read TGTGCCTGGTGGCCGACTGAAGCTTTCTTT.

The J gene is TRBJ2-7, the V gene TRBV13; 13 bases match TRBD2. CDR1 and CDR2 (germline): PRHDT, FYEKMQ (reference sequence). This CDR3 has 15 residues. V gave up 4 bases and J gave up 4 bases; unmatched junction bases: 4. The CDR3 sequence is CASSSGLAGVYEQYF. The CDR3, as DNA: TGTGCCAGCAGCTCCGGACTAGCGGGAGTGTACGAGCAGTACTTC.